This T cell receptor (beta chain) was recovered during a study of blood T cell repertoires in COVID-19. About the study: Italy, Spain and the United States were the sources of the convalescent and acute COVID-19 samples. PBMCs, B-cell-depleted T cells, or T cells provided the cDNA or gDNA that made up the material.

The CDR3 is made up of 13 amino acids. CDR1 and CDR2 from the germline V gene are LNHDA and SQIVND (reference sequence). The V gene lost 6 bases and the J gene lost 5 bases, with 11 bases spanning the gap. Some clones are missing from TCRdb's copy, which holds only in-frame ones; the method was immunoSEQ multiplex PCR. The sample lists some 230,000 clones, roughly 85% seen once, with about 2% in the top ten. The clonotype comes from a man aged 25-40 years who had recovered from COVID-19. The chain uses TRBV19 and TRBJ1-5; no firm D call. Sequenced material: peripheral blood. This CDR3 is CASRGRIYQPQHF. The DNA of the CDR3 is TGTGCCAGTAGGGGCAGAATATATCAGCCCCAGCATTTT.